This entry concerns a single T cell receptor beta chain. The antigen remains undetermined. J lost 0 bases, V lost 0 bases, and 17 bases had no gene match. The CDR3 runs 21 residues. The germline V gene has CDR1 MNHNS and CDR2 SASEGT. This record belongs to a study of cytomegalovirus exposure and HLA in healthy donors. Study-level findings and limits: Researchers catalogued over 150 TCR beta chains as cytomegalovirus-associated. Generally TCR sequences proved uncommon, though certain public TCRs appeared in numerous donors.

Every donor was a healthy person donating bone marrow. PCR used 60 Vbeta primers and 13 Jbeta primers. The protocol was immunoSEQ multiplex PCR, while the TCRdb copy is restricted to in-frame clones and leaves out a portion. The sample includes around 180,000 clones, less than 85% of them seen just once. This sequence originates from a man between 18 and 29 years old in good health and CMV-seronegative. The sample comprised PBMCs. This chain joins TRBV6-1 and TRBJ2-1; 7 positions match TRBD2. CDR3 bases: TGTGCCAGCAGTGAAGCGAAGGAGGGACTACCTTACTTTAGCTCCTACAATGAGCAGTTCTTC. Translating it yields CASSEAKEGLPYFSSYNEQFF.